In its sample, the clone carrying this TCR beta chain was seen a few times. Antigen unknown. Synthesis of cDNA used 5'RACE (with 10-nucleotide random UMIs). TCRdb independently ran MiXCR on the 5' RACE reads; one entry per CDR3 protein. Found here are roughly 60,000 distinct CDR3 sequences, around 9.7% of them singletons; the top ten hold about 12%. This sample was included in a study of neurological immune-mediated disorders. Time point denoted: longitudinal time-point 2. CDR3 length: 15 amino acids. Whole-study findings and limits: HTLV-1-associated myelopathy ranked highest for TCR clonal expansion and multiple sclerosis lowest, beneath healthy controls.

The chain links TRBV12-2 to TRBJ2-7; whether TRBD2, the table's D call, matches the DNA was not checked. TRBV12-2 is a pseudogene locus. The origin of this receptor is a man in his thirties or forties in good health. The sequenced material came from PBMCs. CDR3 DNA sequence: TGTGCAAGTCGCTTAGTACTAGCGGGAGATTACGAGCAGTACTTC. This sequence encodes CASRLVLAGDYEQYF.